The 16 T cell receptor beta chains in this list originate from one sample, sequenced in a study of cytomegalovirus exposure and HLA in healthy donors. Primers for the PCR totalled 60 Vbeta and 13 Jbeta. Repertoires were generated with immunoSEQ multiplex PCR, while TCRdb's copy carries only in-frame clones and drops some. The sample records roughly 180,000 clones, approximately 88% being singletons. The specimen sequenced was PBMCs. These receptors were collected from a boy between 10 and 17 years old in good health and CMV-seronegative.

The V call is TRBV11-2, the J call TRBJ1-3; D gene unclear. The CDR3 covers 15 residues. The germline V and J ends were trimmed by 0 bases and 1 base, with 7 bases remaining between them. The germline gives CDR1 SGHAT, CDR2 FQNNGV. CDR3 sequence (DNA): TGTGCCAGCAGCTTAGAGCGGGGTTCTGGAAACACCATATATTTT. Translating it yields CASSLERGSGNTIYF.

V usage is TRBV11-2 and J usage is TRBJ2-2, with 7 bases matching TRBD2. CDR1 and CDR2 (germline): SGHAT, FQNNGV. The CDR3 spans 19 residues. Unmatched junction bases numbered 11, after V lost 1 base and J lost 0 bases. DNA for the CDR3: TGTGCCAGCAGCTTAGTAGTTATCCTAGCGGACGCGAACACCGGGGAGCTGTTTTTT. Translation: CASSLVVILADANTGELFF. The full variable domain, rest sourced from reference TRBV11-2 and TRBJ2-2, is EAGVAQSPRYKIIEKRQSVAFWCNPISGHATLYWYQQILGQGPKLLIQFQNNGVVDDSQLPKDRFSAERLKGVDSTLKIQPAKLEDSAVYLCASSLVVILADANTGELFFGEGSRLTVL.

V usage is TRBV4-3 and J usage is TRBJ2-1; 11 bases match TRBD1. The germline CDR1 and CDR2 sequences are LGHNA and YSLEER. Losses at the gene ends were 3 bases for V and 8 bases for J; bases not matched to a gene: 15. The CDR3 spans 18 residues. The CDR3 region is CASSQLIGTGGLSDEQFF. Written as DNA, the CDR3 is TGCGCCAGCAGCCAGCTTATCGGGACAGGGGGTCTCAGCGATGAGCAGTTCTTC.

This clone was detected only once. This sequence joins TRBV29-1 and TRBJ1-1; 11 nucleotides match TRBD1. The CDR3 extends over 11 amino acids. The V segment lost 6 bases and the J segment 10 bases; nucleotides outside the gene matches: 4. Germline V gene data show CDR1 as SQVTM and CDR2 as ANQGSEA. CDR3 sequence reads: CSVPGQGGAFF. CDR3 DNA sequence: TGCAGCGTCCCGGGACAGGGGGGAGCTTTCTTT. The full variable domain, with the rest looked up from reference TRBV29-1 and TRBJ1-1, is SAVISQKPSRDICQRGTSLTIQCQVDSQVTMMFWYRQQPGQSLTLIATANQGSEATYESGFVIDKFPISRPNLTFSTLTVSNMSPEDSSIYLCSVPGQGGAFFGQGTRLTVV.

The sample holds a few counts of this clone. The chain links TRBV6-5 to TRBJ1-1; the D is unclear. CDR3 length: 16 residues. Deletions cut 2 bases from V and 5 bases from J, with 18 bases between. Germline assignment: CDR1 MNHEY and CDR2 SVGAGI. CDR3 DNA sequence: TGTGCCAGCAGTTACAGCCTTTTTAGCAGAAATACTGAAGCTTTCTTT. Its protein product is CASSYSLFSRNTEAFF.

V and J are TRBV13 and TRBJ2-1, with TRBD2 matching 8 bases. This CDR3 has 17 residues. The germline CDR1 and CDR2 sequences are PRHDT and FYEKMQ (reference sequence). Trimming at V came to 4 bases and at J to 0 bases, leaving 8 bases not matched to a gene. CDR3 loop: CASSSSLAGSSYNEQFF. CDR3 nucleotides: TGTGCCAGCAGCTCCTCTTTAGCGGGGAGCTCCTACAATGAGCAGTTCTTC.

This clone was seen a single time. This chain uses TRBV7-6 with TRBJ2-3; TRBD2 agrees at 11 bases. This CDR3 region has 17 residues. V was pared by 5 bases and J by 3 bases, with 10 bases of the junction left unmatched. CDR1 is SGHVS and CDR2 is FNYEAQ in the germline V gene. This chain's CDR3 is CASSPRATSGGTDTQYF. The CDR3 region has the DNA TGTGCCAGCAGCCCTAGGGCCACTAGCGGGGGTACAGATACGCAGTATTTT.

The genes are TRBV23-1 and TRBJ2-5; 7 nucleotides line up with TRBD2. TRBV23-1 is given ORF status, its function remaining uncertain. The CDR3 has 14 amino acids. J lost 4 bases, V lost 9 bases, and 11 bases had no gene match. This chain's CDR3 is CASGEGVGSETQYF. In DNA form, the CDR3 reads TGCGCCAGTGGGGAGGGAGTGGGCTCAGAGACCCAGTACTTC.

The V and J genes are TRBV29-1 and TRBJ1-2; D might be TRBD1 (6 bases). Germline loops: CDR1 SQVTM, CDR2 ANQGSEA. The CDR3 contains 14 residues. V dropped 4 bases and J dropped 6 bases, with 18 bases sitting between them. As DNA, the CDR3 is TGCAGCGTTGGGGTCAGGGGATTGGTGAATGGCTACACCTTC. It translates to CSVGVRGLVNGYTF. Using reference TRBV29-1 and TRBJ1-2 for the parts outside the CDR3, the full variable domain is SAVISQKPSRDICQRGTSLTIQCQVDSQVTMMFWYRQQPGQSLTLIATANQGSEATYESGFVIDKFPISRPNLTFSTLTVSNMSPEDSSIYLCSVGVRGLVNGYTFGSGTRLTVV.

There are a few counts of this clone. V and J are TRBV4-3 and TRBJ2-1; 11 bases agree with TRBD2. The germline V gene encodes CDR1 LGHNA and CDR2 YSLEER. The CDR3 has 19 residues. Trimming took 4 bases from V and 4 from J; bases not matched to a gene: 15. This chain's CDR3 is CASSPSGTSGPSSYNEQFF. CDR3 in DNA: TGCGCCAGCAGCCCCTCCGGGACTAGCGGTCCCTCCTCGTACAATGAGCAGTTCTTC.

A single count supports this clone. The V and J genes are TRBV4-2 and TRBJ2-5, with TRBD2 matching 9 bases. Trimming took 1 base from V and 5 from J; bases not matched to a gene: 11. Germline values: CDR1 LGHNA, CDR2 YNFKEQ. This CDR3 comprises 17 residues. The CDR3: CASSQVKGREGRETQYF. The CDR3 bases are TGTGCCAGCAGCCAAGTGAAGGGGCGGGAGGGCCGCGAGACCCAGTACTTC.

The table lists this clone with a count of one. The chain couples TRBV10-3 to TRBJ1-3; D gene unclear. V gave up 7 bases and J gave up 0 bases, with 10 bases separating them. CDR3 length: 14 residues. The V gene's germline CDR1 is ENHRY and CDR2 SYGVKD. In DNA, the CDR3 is TGTGCCATCACCGGAGAGAGCTCTGGAAACACCATATATTTT. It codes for CAITGESSGNTIYF.

CDR3 DNA sequence: TGTGCCAGCAGCTTGAGCTCAGGACTATCTAACTATGGCTACACCTTC. It specifies CASSLSSGLSNYGYTF. This rearrangement joins TRBV5-8 to TRBJ1-2; no clear D. Trimming cost V 1 base and J 0 bases, with 13 bases left between them. The germline V gene has CDR1 SGHTS and CDR2 YDEGEE. The CDR3 is 16 amino acids.

DNA for the CDR3: TGTGCCAGTAGTTGGGGCAGATCCTCCACCGGGGAGCTGTTTTTT. Encoded protein: CASSWGRSSTGELFF. The chain links TRBV19 to TRBJ2-2, with D perhaps matching TRBD1 (5 bases). V lost 5 bases, J lost 4 bases, and 14 bases lay in between. This CDR3 spans 15 amino acids. Germline lookup yields CDR1 LNHDA and CDR2 SQIVND (reference sequence).

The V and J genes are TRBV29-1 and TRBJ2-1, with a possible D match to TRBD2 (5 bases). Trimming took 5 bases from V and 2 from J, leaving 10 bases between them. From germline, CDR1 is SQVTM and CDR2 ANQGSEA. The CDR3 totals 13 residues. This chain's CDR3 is CSVHDGAYNEQFF. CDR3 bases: TGCAGCGTTCATGACGGGGCCTACAATGAGCAGTTCTTC.

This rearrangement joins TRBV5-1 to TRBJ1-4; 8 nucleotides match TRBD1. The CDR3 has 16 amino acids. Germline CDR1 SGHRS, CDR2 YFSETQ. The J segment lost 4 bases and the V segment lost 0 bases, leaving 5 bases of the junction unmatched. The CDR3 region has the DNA TGCGCCAGCAGCTTGGGGTTGGGACAGGATAATGAAAAACTGTTTTTT. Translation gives CASSLGLGQDNEKLFF.